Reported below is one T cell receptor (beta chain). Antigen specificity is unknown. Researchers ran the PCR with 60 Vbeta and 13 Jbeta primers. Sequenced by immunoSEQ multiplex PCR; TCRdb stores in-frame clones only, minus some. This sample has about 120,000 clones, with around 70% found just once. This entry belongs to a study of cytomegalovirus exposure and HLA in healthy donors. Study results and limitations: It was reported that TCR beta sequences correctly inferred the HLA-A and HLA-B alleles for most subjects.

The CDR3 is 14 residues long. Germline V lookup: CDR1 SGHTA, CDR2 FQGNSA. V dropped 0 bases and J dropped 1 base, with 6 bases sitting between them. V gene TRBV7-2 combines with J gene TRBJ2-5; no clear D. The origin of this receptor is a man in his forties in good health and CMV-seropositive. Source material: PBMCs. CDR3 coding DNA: TGTGCCAGCAGCTTAGCGGCCCTCCAAGAGACCCAGTACTTC. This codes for CASSLAALQETQYF.